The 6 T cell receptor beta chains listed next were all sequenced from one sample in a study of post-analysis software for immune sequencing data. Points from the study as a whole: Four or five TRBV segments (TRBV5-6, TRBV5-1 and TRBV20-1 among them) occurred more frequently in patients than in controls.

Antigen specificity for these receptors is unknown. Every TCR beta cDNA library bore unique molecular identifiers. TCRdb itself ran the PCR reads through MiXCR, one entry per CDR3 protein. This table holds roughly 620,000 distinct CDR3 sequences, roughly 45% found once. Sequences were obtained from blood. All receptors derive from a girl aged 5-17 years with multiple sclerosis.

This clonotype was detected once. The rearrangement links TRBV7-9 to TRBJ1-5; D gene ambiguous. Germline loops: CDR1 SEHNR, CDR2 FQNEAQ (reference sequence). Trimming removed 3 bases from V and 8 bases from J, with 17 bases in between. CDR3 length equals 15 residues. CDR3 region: CASSLSGGRSEPQHF. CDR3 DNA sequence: TGTGCCAGCAGCTTGTCGGGAGGGAGATCTGAGCCCCAGCATTTT.

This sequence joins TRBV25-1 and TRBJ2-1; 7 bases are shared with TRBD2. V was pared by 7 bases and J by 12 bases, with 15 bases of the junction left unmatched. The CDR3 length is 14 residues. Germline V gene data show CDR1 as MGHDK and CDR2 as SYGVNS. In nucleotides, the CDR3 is TGTGCCAGCAAAAAAAGCGGGACCCCCTGGGGGCAGTTCTTC. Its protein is CASKKSGTPWGQFF.

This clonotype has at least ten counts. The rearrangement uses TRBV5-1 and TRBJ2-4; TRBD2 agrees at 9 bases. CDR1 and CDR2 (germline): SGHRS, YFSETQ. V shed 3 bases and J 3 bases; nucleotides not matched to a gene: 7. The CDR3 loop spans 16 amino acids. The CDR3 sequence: CASSYSSGGSKNIQYF. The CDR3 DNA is TGCGCCAGCAGCTATTCCAGCGGGGGGAGCAAAAACATTCAGTACTTC.

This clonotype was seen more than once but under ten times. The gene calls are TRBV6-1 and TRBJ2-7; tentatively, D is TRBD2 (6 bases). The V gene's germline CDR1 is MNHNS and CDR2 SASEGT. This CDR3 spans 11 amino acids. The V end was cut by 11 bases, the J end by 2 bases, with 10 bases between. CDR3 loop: CAGRGTYEQYF. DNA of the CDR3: TGTGCCGGACGGGGGACCTACGAGCAGTACTTC.

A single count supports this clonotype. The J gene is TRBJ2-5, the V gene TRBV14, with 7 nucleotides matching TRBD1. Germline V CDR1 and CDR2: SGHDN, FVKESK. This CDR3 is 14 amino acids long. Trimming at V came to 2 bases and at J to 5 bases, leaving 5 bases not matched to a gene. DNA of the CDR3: TGTGCCAGCAGCCAAACAGGGGCTCGGGAGACCCAGTACTTC. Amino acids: CASSQTGARETQYF.

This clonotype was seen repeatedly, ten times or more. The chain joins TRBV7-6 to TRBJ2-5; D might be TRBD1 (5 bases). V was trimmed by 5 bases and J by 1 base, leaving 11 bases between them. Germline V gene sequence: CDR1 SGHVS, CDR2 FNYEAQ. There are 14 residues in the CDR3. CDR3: CASSPSTAQETQYF. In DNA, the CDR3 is TGTGCCAGCAGCCCGTCGACAGCCCAAGAGACCCAGTACTTC.